This T cell receptor (beta chain) was captured by sequencing in a study of blood T cell repertoires in COVID-19. TCRdb's table, derived via immunoSEQ multiplex PCR, lists solely in-frame clones and lacks some. The repertoire holds fewer than 200,000 clones, with over 75% as singletons. V was cut by 8 bases and J by 9 bases, with 17 bases left in between. The CDR3 is made up of 14 amino acids. In germline, CDR1 is LGHNT, CDR2 FRNRAP. Sequenced: peripheral blood. The chain employs TRBV12-5 and TRBJ1-6; D is ambiguous. This clonotype was sampled from a man aged 55-75 years who had recovered from COVID-19. The CDR3 is CASPCREDTSPLHF. The CDR3 DNA follows: TGTGCTAGTCCTTGCCGGGAGGATACTTCACCCCTCCACTTT.